This is a list of T cell receptor beta chains from one sample in a study of siplizumab effects on memory and regulatory T cells. The repertoire was sequenced with immunoSEQ multiplex PCR; TCRdb's copy has only in-frame clones and lacks some. The sample carries more than 85,000 clones, under 95% recorded once. The sequenced sample consisted of Tregs sorted from blood. Receptors were obtained from a human donor in good health. Each CDR3 is given with its conserved first and last residue. Fields, in order: clone size, J gene, D gene, V gene, CDR3 DNA, CDR3 protein. The D gene is left open where the match is weak. Only part of the rows carry a size: once, few, many, or a class if the clone is expanded.

clone_size: .; j_call: TRBJ2-2; d_call: .; v_call: TRBV29-1; cdr3_nt: TGCAGCGTTGAAGATCAGAATAAGCGTAACACCGGGGAGCTGTTTTTT; cdr3_aa: CSVEDQNKRNTGELFF
clone_size: .; j_call: TRBJ1-1; d_call: TRBD1; v_call: TRBV6-1; cdr3_nt: TGTGCCATCAGTGAGTCGGGGAACAGGGGAACTGAAGCTTTCTTT; cdr3_aa: CAISESGNRGTEAFF
clone_size: .; j_call: TRBJ2-1; d_call: .; v_call: TRBV29-1; cdr3_nt: TGCAGCGCAGAAACCCCGACCCCGAGCTACAATGAGCAGTTCTTC; cdr3_aa: CSAETPTPSYNEQFF
clone_size: .; j_call: TRBJ1-6; d_call: TRBD1; v_call: TRBV27; cdr3_nt: TGTGCCAGCAGTTTATTCCTCCCGGGACAGAGGTCTATATTCTCACCCCTCCACTTT; cdr3_aa: CASSLFLPGQRSIFSPLHF
clone_size: .; j_call: TRBJ1-2; d_call: .; v_call: TRBV7-8; cdr3_nt: TGTGCCAGCAGCCCCTCGCCCCGGGAGTCTGTACCATCAATCTATGGCTACACCTTC; cdr3_aa: CASSPSPRESVPSIYGYTF
clone_size: .; j_call: TRBJ2-1; d_call: TRBD2; v_call: TRBV2; cdr3_nt: TGTGCCAGCAGTGAAACTGGGACTAGCGGGAGAGTCAAGCAGTTCTTC; cdr3_aa: CASSETGTSGRVKQFF
clone_size: .; j_call: TRBJ1-2; d_call: .; v_call: TRBV27; cdr3_nt: TGTGCCAGCAGCTACAACCGGGACGGCCGAGGCTACACCTTC; cdr3_aa: CASSYNRDGRGYTF
clone_size: .; j_call: TRBJ2-5; d_call: .; v_call: TRBV19; cdr3_nt: TGTGCCAGTAGTCCAGGGTGGTCGGAGACCCAGTACTTC; cdr3_aa: CASSPGWSETQYF
clone_size: once; j_call: TRBJ2-7; d_call: .; v_call: TRBV28; cdr3_nt: TGTGCCAGCAGCCTTCCGAGGGGACGGGATCCGTACTTC; cdr3_aa: CASSLPRGRDPYF
clone_size: once; j_call: TRBJ2-7; d_call: .; v_call: TRBV18; cdr3_nt: TGTGCCAGCTCAGGGGCGGGATCCTACTACGAGCAGTACTTC; cdr3_aa: CASSGAGSYYEQYF
clone_size: .; j_call: TRBJ2-7; d_call: TRBD1; v_call: TRBV6-1; cdr3_nt: TGTGCCAGCAGAAAAAGGGGGCTTGACGAGCAGTACTTC; cdr3_aa: CASRKRGLDEQYF
clone_size: .; j_call: TRBJ2-4; d_call: .; v_call: TRBV19; cdr3_nt: TGTGCCAGTAGTGAAAGAGGCCGGGGAAACATTCAGTACTTC; cdr3_aa: CASSERGRGNIQYF
clone_size: .; j_call: TRBJ2-5; d_call: .; v_call: TRBV4-2; cdr3_nt: TGTGCCAGCAGCCCGGACAACTCTTTCGGGGAGACCCAGTACTTC; cdr3_aa: CASSPDNSFGETQYF
clone_size: .; j_call: TRBJ2-1; d_call: .; v_call: TRBV19; cdr3_nt: TGTGCCAGTAGTTCTGGAGGGCGAAACTCCTACAATGAGCAGTTCTTC; cdr3_aa: CASSSGGRNSYNEQFF
clone_size: .; j_call: TRBJ2-1; d_call: TRBD2; v_call: TRBV27; cdr3_nt: TGTGCCAGCAGTTCCGCTAGCGGGAGAAAGAATGAGCAGTTCTTC; cdr3_aa: CASSSASGRKNEQFF
clone_size: .; j_call: TRBJ2-3; d_call: TRBD2; v_call: TRBV23-1; cdr3_nt: TGCGCCTCAGACGGGACTAGCGGGAGAGAAAACGACACAGATACGCAGTATTTT; cdr3_aa: CASDGTSGRENDTDTQYF
clone_size: .; j_call: TRBJ1-3; d_call: .; v_call: TRBV5-4; cdr3_nt: TGTGCCAGCAGCTTGGCCGGTCCTGGGGTTGGAGGAAACACCATATATTTT; cdr3_aa: CASSLAGPGVGGNTIYF
clone_size: .; j_call: TRBJ2-1; d_call: .; v_call: TRBV19; cdr3_nt: TGTGCCAGTAGTCCTGGGACGGTGTACAATGAGCAGTTCTTC; cdr3_aa: CASSPGTVYNEQFF
clone_size: once; j_call: TRBJ1-6; d_call: .; v_call: TRBV5-1; cdr3_nt: TGCGCCAGCAGCTTGGATTTACCACCCCTCCACTTT; cdr3_aa: CASSLDLPPLHF
clone_size: .; j_call: TRBJ1-1; d_call: .; v_call: TRBV7-7; cdr3_nt: TGTGCTAGCAGCTCTAGGGCGGGGGGTGAAGCTTTCTTT; cdr3_aa: CASSSRAGGEAFF
clone_size: .; j_call: TRBJ1-1; d_call: TRBD1; v_call: TRBV18; cdr3_nt: TGTGCCAGCTCACCGGGACAGGGGGCGAACACTGAAGCTTTCTTT; cdr3_aa: CASSPGQGANTEAFF
clone_size: .; j_call: TRBJ2-3; d_call: .; v_call: TRBV7-9; cdr3_nt: TGTGCCAGCAGCTTAGTAAAGGGCACAGATACGCAGTATTTT; cdr3_aa: CASSLVKGTDTQYF
clone_size: .; j_call: TRBJ2-3; d_call: .; v_call: TRBV20-1; cdr3_nt: TGCAGTGCTCATTGGTTAGATACGCAGTATTTT; cdr3_aa: CSAHWLDTQYF
clone_size: .; j_call: TRBJ2-7; d_call: .; v_call: TRBV10-3; cdr3_nt: TGTGCCATCAGCGCAGCGAACGAGCAGTACTTC; cdr3_aa: CAISAANEQYF
clone_size: .; j_call: TRBJ1-2; d_call: TRBD1; v_call: TRBV2; cdr3_nt: TGTGCCAGCAGTGCCAGCTTCCAGGGGGCGGGCTATGGCTACACCTTC; cdr3_aa: CASSASFQGAGYGYTF
clone_size: .; j_call: TRBJ2-6; d_call: .; v_call: TRBV7-2; cdr3_nt: TGTGCCAGCGGGACACAAGGGGCCAACGTCCTGACTTTC; cdr3_aa: CASGTQGANVLTF
clone_size: .; j_call: TRBJ2-1; d_call: TRBD2; v_call: TRBV5-4; cdr3_nt: TGTGCCAGCAGCTTGGTGGCGGGAGGCAACTCCTACAATGAGCAGTTCTTC; cdr3_aa: CASSLVAGGNSYNEQFF
clone_size: .; j_call: TRBJ2-7; d_call: TRBD2; v_call: TRBV27; cdr3_nt: TGTGCCAGCAGTACCGGACTAGCGGGTATATACGAGCAGTACTTC; cdr3_aa: CASSTGLAGIYEQYF
clone_size: .; j_call: TRBJ1-1; d_call: TRBD1; v_call: TRBV7-8; cdr3_nt: TGTGCCAGCAGCCGAACAGGGGAGGGGAAAGCTTTCTTT; cdr3_aa: CASSRTGEGKAFF
clone_size: .; j_call: TRBJ2-2; d_call: .; v_call: TRBV19; cdr3_nt: TGTGCCAGTAGTATATCCGCGAGTAGCAACACCGGGGAGCTGTTTTTT; cdr3_aa: CASSISASSNTGELFF
clone_size: .; j_call: TRBJ1-2; d_call: .; v_call: TRBV9; cdr3_nt: TGTGCCAGCAGCGTAGCTTCCGGGGCTGGATATGGCTACACCTTC; cdr3_aa: CASSVASGAGYGYTF
clone_size: .; j_call: TRBJ1-1; d_call: TRBD1; v_call: TRBV9; cdr3_nt: TGTGCCAGCAGCTTTGGAGGGGGCCTAACTGAAGCTTTCTTT; cdr3_aa: CASSFGGGLTEAFF